This is a list of T cell receptor beta chains from one sample in a study of shared clonotypes between healthy human individuals. Sequencing was performed with immunoSEQ multiplex PCR; in TCRdb, only in-frame clones are kept and a portion is missing. Of about 1 million clones listed, around 76% are singletons. Sequencing was done on a sample of memory CD4+ T cells sorted from blood. The receptors originated from a man aged 18 to 35 in good health. The CDR3 runs from the conserved cysteine through the conserved F or W. The D gene is left open where the match is weak.

v_call	j_call	d_call	cdr3_aa
TRBV30	TRBJ1-6	-	CAWRGGPGRTSPLHF
TRBV9	TRBJ2-7	-	CASSVGQASSYEQYF
TRBV2	TRBJ1-2	TRBD1	CASTLHRDRASGYTF
TRBV30	TRBJ1-6	-	CAWSVDSNSPLHF
TRBV29-1	TRBJ2-3	-	CSVRLGTDTQYF
TRBV2	TRBJ1-1	-	CASSEALLGYGLMNTEAFF
TRBV18	TRBJ2-5	-	CASSPGKGTIKETQYF
TRBV11-2	TRBJ2-5	-	CASSLVPRPGQETQYF
TRBV7-9	TRBJ1-2	-	CASSLSQRAAYGYTF
TRBV5-6	TRBJ1-2	-	CASSFPRGYGYTF
TRBV7-7	TRBJ2-5	-	CASSPTTGGGETQYF
TRBV6-5	TRBJ2-7	-	CASSYSIPSRSYEQYF
TRBV6-1	TRBJ1-5	TRBD1	CATQHRGHQWAQHF
TRBV7-3	TRBJ2-1	-	CASSRGGQYNEQFF
TRBV2	TRBJ2-1	TRBD2	CASGGDYSANEQFF
TRBV28	TRBJ1-5	-	CASTRWEQPQHF
TRBV27	TRBJ1-1	-	CASSLTEYTEAFF
TRBV29-1	TRBJ2-3	TRBD2	CSVPGTSYSTDTQYF
TRBV6-1	TRBJ2-5	TRBD2	CASSDGGETQYF
TRBV5-5	TRBJ1-5	-	CASRGEDSQPQHF
TRBV10-2	TRBJ1-2	-	CASSESEYYGYTF
TRBV4-3	TRBJ1-6	-	CASSQDLSGGSPLHF
TRBV4-2	TRBJ1-4	-	CASSQDSDPNEKLFF
TRBV19	TRBJ2-6	-	CASKDVSSGANVLTF
TRBV5-1	TRBJ2-7	-	CASSLEHAKTYEQYF
TRBV6-5	TRBJ1-6	-	CASRTDSDNSPLHF
TRBV29-1	TRBJ2-7	-	CSVDAGDSYEQYF
TRBV7-9	TRBJ2-5	-	CASSLKAGEETQYF
TRBV6-5	TRBJ1-6	TRBD1	CASSYPRTGNNSPLHF
TRBV7-8	TRBJ1-1	-	CASSLGGPHREAFF
TRBV11-2	TRBJ2-3	TRBD2	CASSLGLAGGPDTQYF
TRBV7-9	TRBJ1-1	-	CASTRSGGGNTEAFF
TRBV7-8	TRBJ1-4	TRBD1	CASSRADRSNEKLFF
TRBV11-2	TRBJ2-1	TRBD2	CASSSSALAGAGQFF
TRBV4-3	TRBJ2-1	TRBD2	CASSQVSSGSDEQFF
TRBV4-1	TRBJ2-5	TRBD2	CASSHVLGRSGRETQYF
TRBV22-1	TRBJ2-7	-	CPGSARGVAGQGGIYEQYF
TRBV15	TRBJ2-7	-	CATSRGGDSYEQYF
TRBV5-1	TRBJ2-3	-	CASRVSLGKADTQYF
TRBV12-5	TRBJ2-2	-	CASGPGTGELFF
TRBV5-1	TRBJ2-1	TRBD2	CASSSGTRETNEQFF
TRBV18	TRBJ1-5	-	CASSPGQQNQPQHF
TRBV7-2	TRBJ1-2	TRBD1	CASSQGQAGGYTF
TRBV2	TRBJ2-7	TRBD1	CASKLTGDSYEQYF
TRBV7-6	TRBJ1-3	-	CASGNSGNTIYF
TRBV5-1	TRBJ2-1	TRBD1	CASSFGTGGNEQFF
TRBV7-9	TRBJ2-7	-	CASSFRGAVTEQYF
TRBV5-1	TRBJ1-6	-	CASSLAGRGSPLHF
TRBV2	TRBJ2-5	TRBD2	CASSEGLAGGQETQYF
TRBV5-1	TRBJ2-7	-	CASTRDAGSSYEQYF
TRBV30	TRBJ1-2	-	CAWSGEVGGYTF
TRBV19	TRBJ2-3	TRBD2	CASSIESSGSPYTQYF
TRBV4-1	TRBJ2-7	-	CASSQESGRTYEQYF